This TCR beta chain was recorded in a study of Ad26.COV2.S vaccination and SARS-CoV-2 variants. Study-level information: Participants got Ad26.COV2.S intramuscularly, once or twice 56 days apart.

Study results and caveats: Non-spike TCR breadth showed similarity between vaccine and placebo recipients. Those who received the vaccine showed greater spike-specific TCR breadth than those given placebo.

The data were produced by immunoSEQ multiplex PCR, yet TCRdb's version contains in-frame clones alone and is incomplete. The sample records over 400,000 clones, around 90% being singletons. The germline V gene has CDR1 SNHLY and CDR2 FYNNEI. The CDR3 is 13 amino acids. Losses at the gene ends were 7 bases for V and 8 bases for J; bases not matched to a gene: 8. With respect to this clone: Antigen: not known.

Treatment denoted: about 20 received Ad26.COV2.S at low or high dose, single or two shots; five or six received placebo; per-sample allocation not given. Samples analyzed were those drawn on day 63 after the first vaccine or placebo injection. This sample comprised peripheral blood, obtained in a trial of Ad26.COV2.S vaccine versus placebo. V gene TRBV2 combines with J gene TRBJ2-1; 7 positions agree with TRBD2. The clonotype originates from a person between 18 and 65 years old who received the Ad26.COV2.S COVID-19 vaccine or a placebo. Here the CDR3 reads CASTGGSRYEQFF. CDR3 bases: TGTGCCAGCACGGGCGGGAGTAGGTATGAGCAGTTCTTC.